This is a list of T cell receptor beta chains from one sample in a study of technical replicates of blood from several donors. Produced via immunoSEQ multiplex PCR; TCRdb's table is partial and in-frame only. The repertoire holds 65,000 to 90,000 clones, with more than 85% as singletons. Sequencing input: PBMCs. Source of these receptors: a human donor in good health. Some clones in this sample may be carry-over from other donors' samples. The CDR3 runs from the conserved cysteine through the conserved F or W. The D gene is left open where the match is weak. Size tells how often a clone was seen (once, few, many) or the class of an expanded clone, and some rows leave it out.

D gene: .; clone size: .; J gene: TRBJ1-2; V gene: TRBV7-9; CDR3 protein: CASSFSTQGDYGYTF; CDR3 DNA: TGTGCCAGTAGCTTTTCCACACAGGGAGACTATGGCTACACCTTC
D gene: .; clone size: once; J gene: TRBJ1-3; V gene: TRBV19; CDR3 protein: CASSIGASGNTIYF; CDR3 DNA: TGTGCCAGTAGTATAGGGGCCTCTGGAAACACCATATATTTT
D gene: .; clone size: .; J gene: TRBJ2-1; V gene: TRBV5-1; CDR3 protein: CASGERNEQFF; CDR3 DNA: TGCGCCTCGGGGGAGAGGAATGAGCAGTTCTTC
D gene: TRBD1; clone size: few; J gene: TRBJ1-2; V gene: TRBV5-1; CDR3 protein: CASSLTADRGSGYTF; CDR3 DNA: TGCGCCAGCAGCCTCACCGCCGACAGGGGGTCGGGCTACACCTTC
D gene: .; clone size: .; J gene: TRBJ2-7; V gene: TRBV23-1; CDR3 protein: CASPQYPGTLPYEQYF; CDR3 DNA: TGCGCCAGCCCCCAGTATCCGGGAACCTTACCCTACGAGCAGTACTTC
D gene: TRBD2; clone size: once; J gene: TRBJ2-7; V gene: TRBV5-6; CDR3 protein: CASSLRVAGGIEQYF; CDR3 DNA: TGTGCCAGCAGCTTGCGGGTAGCGGGGGGGATCGAGCAGTACTTC
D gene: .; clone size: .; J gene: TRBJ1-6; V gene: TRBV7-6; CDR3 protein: CASSLGSRGRSPLHF; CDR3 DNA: TGTGCCAGCAGCTTAGGATCCAGGGGACGTTCACCCCTCCACTTT
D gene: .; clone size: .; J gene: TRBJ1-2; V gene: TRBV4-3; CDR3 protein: CASSQGEGTGYTF; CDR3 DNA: TGCGCCAGCAGCCAAGGTGAGGGTACAGGCTACACCTTC
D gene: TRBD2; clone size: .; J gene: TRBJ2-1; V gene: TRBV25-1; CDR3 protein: CASRSAGGPYNEQFF; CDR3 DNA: TGTGCCAGCAGGTCGGCGGGAGGGCCCTACAATGAGCAGTTCTTC
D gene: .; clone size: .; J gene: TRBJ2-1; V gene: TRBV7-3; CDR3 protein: CASSPGQELGQFF; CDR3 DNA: TGTGCCAGCAGCCCCGGTCAGGAACTAGGGCAGTTCTTC
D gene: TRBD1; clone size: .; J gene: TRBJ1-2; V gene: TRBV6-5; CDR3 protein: CASSRQGARDGYTF; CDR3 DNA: TGTGCCAGCAGCCGACAGGGGGCACGGGATGGCTACACCTTC
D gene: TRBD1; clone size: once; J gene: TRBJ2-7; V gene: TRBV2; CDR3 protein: CAGMGQTPGEQYF; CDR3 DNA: TGTGCCGGAATGGGACAGACGCCCGGGGAGCAGTACTTC
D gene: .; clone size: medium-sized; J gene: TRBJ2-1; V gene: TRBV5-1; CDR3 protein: CASSLGGGYNEQFF; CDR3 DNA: TGCGCCAGCAGCTTGGGTGGAGGCTACAATGAGCAGTTCTTC
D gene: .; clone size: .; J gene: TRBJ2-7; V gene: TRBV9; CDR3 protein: CASSSIASASYEQYF; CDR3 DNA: TGTGCCAGCAGCTCCATAGCTTCGGCCTCCTACGAGCAGTACTTC
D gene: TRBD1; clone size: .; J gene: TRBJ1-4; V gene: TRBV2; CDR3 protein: CASIGTANEKLFF; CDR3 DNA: TGTGCCAGCATCGGGACAGCCAATGAAAAACTGTTTTTT
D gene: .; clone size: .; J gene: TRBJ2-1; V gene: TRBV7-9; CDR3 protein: CASSLGQVDEQFF; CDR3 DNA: TGTGCCAGCAGCTTAGGACAGGTTGATGAGCAGTTCTTC
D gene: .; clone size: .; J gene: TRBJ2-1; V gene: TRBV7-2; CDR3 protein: CASSLDGNYNEQFF; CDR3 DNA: TGTGCCAGCAGCTTAGATGGCAACTACAATGAGCAGTTCTTC
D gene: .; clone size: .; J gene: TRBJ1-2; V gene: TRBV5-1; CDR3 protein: CASSFRAGGYTF; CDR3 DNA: TGCGCCAGCAGCTTCAGGGCTGGGGGCTACACCTTC
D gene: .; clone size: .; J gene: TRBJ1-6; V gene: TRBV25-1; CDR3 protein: CASSEFDSPYNSPLHF; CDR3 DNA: TGTGCCAGCAGTGAATTTGACAGTCCATACAATTCACCCCTCCACTTT
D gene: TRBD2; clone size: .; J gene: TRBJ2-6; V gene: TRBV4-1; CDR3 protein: CASSHMIGLAGGLGANVLTF; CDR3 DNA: TGCGCCAGCAGTCATATGATCGGACTAGCGGGGGGGCTTGGGGCCAACGTCCTGACTTTC
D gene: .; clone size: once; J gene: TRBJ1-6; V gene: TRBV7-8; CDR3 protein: CASSLFRLVNVRDNSPLHF; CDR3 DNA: TGTGCCAGCAGCTTATTCCGATTAGTGAACGTCAGGGATAATTCACCCCTCCACTTT
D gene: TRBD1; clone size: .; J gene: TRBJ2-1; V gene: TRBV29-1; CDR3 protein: CSVVTGYEQFF; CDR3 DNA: TGCAGCGTTGTGACAGGGTATGAGCAGTTCTTC
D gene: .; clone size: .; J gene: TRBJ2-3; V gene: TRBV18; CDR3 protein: CASSPLSWFTDTQYF; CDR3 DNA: TGTGCCAGCTCACCCCTAAGTTGGTTCACAGATACGCAGTATTTT
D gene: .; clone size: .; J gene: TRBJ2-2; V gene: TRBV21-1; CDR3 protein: CASSKELYTGELFF; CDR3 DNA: TGTGCCAGCAGCAAAGAACTATACACCGGGGAGCTGTTTTTT
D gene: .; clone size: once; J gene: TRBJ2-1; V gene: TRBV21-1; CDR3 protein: CASSKGSGNNEQFF; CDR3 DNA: TGTGCCAGCAGCAAGGGGAGTGGGAACAATGAGCAGTTCTTC
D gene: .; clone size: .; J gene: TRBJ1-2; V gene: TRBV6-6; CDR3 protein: CASTAGQTLLGYTF; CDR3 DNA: TGTGCCAGCACCGCCGGACAGACTCTTCTCGGCTACACCTTC
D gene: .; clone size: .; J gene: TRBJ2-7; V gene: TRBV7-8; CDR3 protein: CASSLGRNYEQYF; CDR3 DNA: TGTGCCAGCAGCTTAGGGCGGAACTACGAGCAGTACTTC
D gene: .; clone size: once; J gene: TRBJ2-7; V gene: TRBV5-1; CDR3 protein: CASSLASAAEQYF; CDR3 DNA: TGCGCCAGCAGCTTGGCTAGCGCGGCCGAGCAGTACTTC
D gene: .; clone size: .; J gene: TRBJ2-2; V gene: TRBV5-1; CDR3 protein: CASSWTRGTGELFF; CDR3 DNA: TGCGCCAGCAGCTGGACCCGGGGCACCGGGGAGCTGTTTTTT
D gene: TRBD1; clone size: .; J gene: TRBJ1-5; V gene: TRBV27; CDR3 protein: CASSGGQGAMKPQHF; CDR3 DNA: TGTGCCAGCAGTGGGGGACAGGGGGCAATGAAGCCCCAGCATTTT
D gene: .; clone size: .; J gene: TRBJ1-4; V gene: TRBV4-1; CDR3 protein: CASRRDILRGRVNEKLFF; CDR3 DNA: TGCGCCAGCAGGAGGGACATCCTAAGGGGTAGGGTTAATGAAAAACTGTTTTTT
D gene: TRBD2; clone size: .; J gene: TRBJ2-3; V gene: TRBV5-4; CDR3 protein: CASSSGLANTDTQYF; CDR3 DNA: TGTGCCAGCAGCTCCGGACTAGCGAACACAGATACGCAGTATTTT
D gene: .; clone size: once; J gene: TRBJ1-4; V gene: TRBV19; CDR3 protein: CASTHGSGEPEKLFF; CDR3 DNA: TGTGCCAGTACTCATGGGTCAGGGGAACCGGAAAAACTGTTTTTT
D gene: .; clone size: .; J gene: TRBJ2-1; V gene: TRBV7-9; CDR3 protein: CASSSLRRSIINEQFF; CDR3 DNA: TGTGCCAGCAGCTCCCTTCGACGGAGTATCATCAATGAGCAGTTCTTC
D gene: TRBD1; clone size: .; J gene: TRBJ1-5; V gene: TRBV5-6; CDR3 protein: CASSLAGGNNQPQHF; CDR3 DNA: TGTGCCAGCAGCTTGGCAGGGGGCAACAATCAGCCCCAGCATTTT
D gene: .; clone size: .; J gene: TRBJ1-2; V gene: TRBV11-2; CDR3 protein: CASSLGNRAYYGYTF; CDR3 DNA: TGTGCCAGCAGCTTGGGAAACAGGGCCTACTATGGCTACACCTTC
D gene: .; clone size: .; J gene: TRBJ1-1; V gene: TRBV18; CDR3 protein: CASSPGGAGTEAFF; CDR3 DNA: TGTGCCAGCTCACCTGGGGGGGCAGGAACTGAAGCTTTCTTT
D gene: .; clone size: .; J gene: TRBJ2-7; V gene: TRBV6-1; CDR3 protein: CASTGSRVEQYF; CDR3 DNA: TGTGCCAGCACCGGGAGTCGTGTCGAGCAGTACTTC
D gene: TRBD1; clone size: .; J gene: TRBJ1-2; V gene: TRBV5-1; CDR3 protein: CASSGRDRGNYGYTF; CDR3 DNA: TGCGCCAGCAGCGGACGGGACAGAGGGAACTATGGCTACACCTTC
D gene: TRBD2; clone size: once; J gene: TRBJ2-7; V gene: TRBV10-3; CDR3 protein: CAISEKLAGGAQWGEQYF; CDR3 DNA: TGTGCCATCAGTGAGAAGTTAGCGGGGGGGGCTCAATGGGGCGAGCAGTACTTC
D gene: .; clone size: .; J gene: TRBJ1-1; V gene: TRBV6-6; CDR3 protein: CASSYSRTANTEAFF; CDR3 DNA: TGTGCCAGCAGTTACTCACGGACAGCGAACACTGAAGCTTTCTTT
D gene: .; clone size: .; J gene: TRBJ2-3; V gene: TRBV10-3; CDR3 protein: CAISEQGGTDTQYF; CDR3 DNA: TGTGCCATCAGTGAACAGGGAGGCACAGATACGCAGTATTTT
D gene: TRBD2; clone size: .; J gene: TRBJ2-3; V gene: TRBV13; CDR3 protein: CASSTLAGEDSDTQYF; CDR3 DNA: TGTGCCAGCAGCACCCTAGCGGGGGAAGATTCAGATACGCAGTATTTT
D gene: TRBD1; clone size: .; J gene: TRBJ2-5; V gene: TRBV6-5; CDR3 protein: CASSYSDRARRAQYF; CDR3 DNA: TGTGCCAGCAGTTACTCCGACAGGGCGCGCCGGGCCCAGTACTTC
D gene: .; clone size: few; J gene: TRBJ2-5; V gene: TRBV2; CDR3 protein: CASSELTRTQYF; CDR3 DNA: TGTGCCAGCAGTGAACTTACGAGGACCCAGTACTTC
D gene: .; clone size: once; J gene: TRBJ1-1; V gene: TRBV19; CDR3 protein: CASSIPGLTEAFF; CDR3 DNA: TGTGCCAGTAGTATTCCAGGGTTGACTGAAGCTTTCTTT
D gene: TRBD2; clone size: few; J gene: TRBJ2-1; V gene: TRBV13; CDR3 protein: CASSFGGGGYNEQFF; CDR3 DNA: TGTGCCAGCAGCTTTGGGGGGGGTGGGTACAATGAGCAGTTCTTC
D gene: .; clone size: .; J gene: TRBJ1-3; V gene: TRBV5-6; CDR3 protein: CASSLGLAARGNTIYF; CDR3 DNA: TGTGCCAGCAGCTTGGGGCTGGCTGCACGCGGAAACACCATATATTTT
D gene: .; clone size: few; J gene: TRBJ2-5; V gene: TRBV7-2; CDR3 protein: CASSTLGTPLETQYF; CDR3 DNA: TGTGCCAGCAGCACCCTTGGGACTCCCTTGGAGACCCAGTACTTC
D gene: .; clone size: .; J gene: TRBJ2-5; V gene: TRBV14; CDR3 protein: CASSQEIFQDYQETQYF; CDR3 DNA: TGTGCCAGCAGCCAAGAAATTTTCCAGGACTACCAAGAGACCCAGTACTTC
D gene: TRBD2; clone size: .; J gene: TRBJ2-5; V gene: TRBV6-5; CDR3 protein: CASSYQAGETQYF; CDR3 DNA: TGTGCCAGCAGTTACCAAGCGGGGGAGACCCAGTACTTC